Following are 22 T cell receptor beta chains from one sample sequenced in a study of cytomegalovirus exposure and HLA in healthy donors. PCR involved 60 Vbeta and 13 Jbeta primers. Clones were read by immunoSEQ multiplex PCR, and TCRdb kept only the in-frame ones, dropping some. The profile shows 150,000 to 200,000 clones, roughly 79% of them singletons. Material: PBMCs. The receptors were gathered from a man under 40 in good health and CMV-seronegative.

The chain combines TRBV4-1 with TRBJ1-6, with D unclear. Trimming took 1 base from V and 8 from J, leaving 12 bases between them. The germline CDR1 and CDR2 sequences are MGHRA and YSYEKL. The length of the CDR3 is 15 residues. CDR3 DNA: TGCGCCAGCAGCCAAGCGGCAGGTAGTGATTCACCCCTCCACTTT. Protein: CASSQAAGSDSPLHF.

The V gene is TRBV5-1, the J gene TRBJ2-5; D not certain. The V end lost 1 base, the J end lost 4 bases, and 14 bases lay between the germline ends. The CDR3 is 15 amino acids. Germline V gene sequence: CDR1 SGHRS, CDR2 YFSETQ. The CDR3 DNA reads TGCGCCAGCAGCTTGCCCCTTAGTTACGGAGAGACCCAGTACTTC. Protein: CASSLPLSYGETQYF.

This clone was recorded once. The junction and the germline gene differ at one end; a read error may be behind it. J is TRBJ1-2 and V is TRBV2; TRBD1 matches 9 bases. This CDR3 is 14 amino acids long. In germline, CDR1 is SNHLY, CDR2 FYNNEI. In DNA, the CDR3 is TGTGCCAGCAGTGAAGCGCTCTGGGGGACAGGGTTCGGTTTC. This codes for CASSEALWGTGFGF.

The chain is built from TRBV6-1 and TRBJ1-5, with TRBD1 identical over 8 bases. The germline CDR1 and CDR2 sequences are MNHNS and SASEGT. The CDR3 length is 16 residues. V shed 3 bases, J shed 0 bases, and the junction held 4 bases outside the gene matches. CDR3 sequence (DNA): TGTGCCAGCAGTGAGGGACAGGTTTATAGCAATCAGCCCCAGCATTTT. This translates into CASSEGQVYSNQPQHF.

The V and J genes are TRBV6-5 and TRBJ1-2, with TRBD1 as a possible D gene (6 bases). Germline CDR1 reads MNHEY; CDR2 reads SVGAGI. The V and J ends lost 2 bases and 6 bases respectively, with 10 bases between them. CDR3 length: 13 amino acids. The CDR3 region is CASSYGRGNGYTF. The CDR3 DNA reads as TGTGCCAGCAGTTACGGCAGGGGAAATGGCTACACCTTC.

V and J are TRBV7-2 and TRBJ2-1; 7 positions agree with TRBD2. Germline V lookup: CDR1 SGHTA, CDR2 FQGNSA. Trimming cost V 2 bases and J 3 bases; bases outside gene matches: 4. The CDR3 loop spans 15 amino acids. The CDR3 here is CASSLRGSGYNEQFF. Here the CDR3 DNA reads TGTGCCAGCAGCTTACGCGGGAGTGGCTACAATGAGCAGTTCTTC.

The rearrangement uses TRBV5-6 and TRBJ2-3, with 11 nucleotides matching TRBD2. This CDR3 is 17 amino acids long. Germline trimming cut 4 bases from V and 0 bases from J; bases unmatched to any gene: 7. Germline CDR1 SGHDT, CDR2 YYEEEE. In DNA, the CDR3 is TGTGCCAGCAGCCGGACTAGCGGGTTCCTTAGCACAGATACGCAGTATTTT. This gives the protein CASSRTSGFLSTDTQYF.

In DNA, the CDR3 is TGTGCCAGCAGTCTGGTAGCGGGAGGGTCCACCGGGGAGCTGTTTTTT. Protein product: CASSLVAGGSTGELFF. This chain links TRBV2 with TRBJ2-2, with 11 bases lining up with TRBD2. V lost 5 bases to trimming and J lost 4 bases; unmatched junction nucleotides: 6. The germline V gene has CDR1 SNHLY and CDR2 FYNNEI. This CDR3 region has 16 residues. Full variable domain (missing parts from reference TRBV2 and TRBJ2-2): EPEVTQTPSHQVTQMGQEVILRCVPISNHLYFYWYRQILGQKVEFLVSFYNNEISEKSEIFDDQFSVERPDGSNFTLKIRSTKLEDSAMYFCASSLVAGGSTGELFFGEGSRLTVL.

This clone was recorded only once. CDR3 in DNA: TGTGCCAGCAGTTTCTACGTAGGGGGATCGTCCTACGAGCAGTACTTC. This encodes CASSFYVGGSSYEQYF. The chain uses TRBV28 and TRBJ2-7; the D gene is possibly TRBD1 (6 bases). There are 16 residues in the CDR3. Germline V lookup: CDR1 MDHEN, CDR2 SYDVKM. V lost 3 bases, J lost 1 base, and 16 bases lay in between. Combining the CDR3 with reference TRBV28 and TRBJ2-7 gives the whole variable domain DVKVTQSSRYLVKRTGEKVFLECVQDMDHENMFWYRQDPGLGLRLIYFSYDVKMKEKGDIPEGYSVSREKKERFSLILESASTNQTSMYLCASSFYVGGSSYEQYFGPGTRLTVT.

This sequence joins TRBV11-3 and TRBJ2-5; D not certain. CDR1 is SGHNT, CDR2 YENEEA, per germline. The CDR3 is made up of 15 amino acids. V was pared by 0 bases and J by 5 bases, with 13 bases between. CDR3 region: CASSLDGGLTETQYF. The CDR3 region has the DNA TGTGCCAGCAGCTTAGATGGTGGGCTTACGGAGACCCAGTACTTC.

V is TRBV19 and J is TRBJ2-3, with D possibly being TRBD1 (6 bases). The V gene lost 5 bases and the J gene lost 7 bases, with 16 bases spanning the gap. Per the germline V gene, CDR1 is LNHDA and CDR2 is SQIVND (reference sequence). The CDR3 is 14 residues long. The CDR3 is CASSSQGNGNTQYF. The CDR3 DNA is TGTGCCAGTAGTTCCCAGGGGAACGGGAATACGCAGTATTTT.

V is TRBV5-4 and J is TRBJ2-1; 10 bases map to TRBD2. J lost 5 bases, V lost 1 base, and 12 bases had no gene match. The CDR3 has 18 amino acids. Germline CDR1 SGHNT, CDR2 YYREEE (reference sequence). CDR3 in DNA: TGTGCCAGCAGCTTGAACCTAGCGGGAGCTTCGTTGCACAATGAGCAGTTCTTC. Its translation is CASSLNLAGASLHNEQFF.

The table lists this clone with a count of one. The chain combines TRBV28 with TRBJ2-7, with D possibly being TRBD1 (7 bases). The V end lost 5 bases, the J end lost 4 bases, and 18 bases lay between the germline ends. Germline lookup yields CDR1 MDHEN and CDR2 SYDVKM. The CDR3 is 15 residues long. The CDR3 DNA is TGTGCCAGCAGTCCAGGGGGGACTGGCTATTACGAGCAGTACTTC. It specifies CASSPGGTGYYEQYF.

The rearrangement links TRBV4-1 to TRBJ2-7; D is possibly TRBD2 (6 bases). Between the trimmed V and J ends, which lost 0 bases and 3 bases, there was a span of 15 bases. CDR1 and CDR2 (germline): MGHRA, YSYEKL. This CDR3 has 16 amino acids. The CDR3 region has the DNA TGCGCCAGCAGCCAAGATTTACTAGCTGACGACTACGAGCAGTACTTC. Its translation is CASSQDLLADDYEQYF.

The chain joins TRBV15 to TRBJ2-2; D is ambiguous. Trimming removed 3 bases from V and 6 bases from J, with 11 bases in between. The CDR3 sequence is 14 residues long. The germline gives CDR1 LNHNV, CDR2 YYDKDF (reference sequence). CDR3 DNA: TGTGCCACCAGCAGGGGCCCGGAACCCGGGGAGCTGTTTTTT. Translating gives CATSRGPEPGELFF. Full variable domain (outside the CDR3, taken from reference TRBV15 and TRBJ2-2): DAMVIQNPRYQVTQFGKPVTLSCSQTLNHNVMYWYQQKSSQAPKLLFHYYDKDFNNEADTPDNFQSRRPNTSFCFLDIRSPGLGDTAMYLCATSRGPEPGELFFGEGSRLTVL.

This clone was seen only a few times. The chain carries TRBV5-8 and TRBJ2-2; the D gene is possibly TRBD1 (6 bases). V was clipped by 5 bases and J by 1 base, with 12 bases between them. There are 15 residues in the CDR3. Germline V gives CDR1 SGHTS, CDR2 YDEGEE. CDR3 DNA sequence: TGTGCCAGCAGTTCGGGACAAGAGAACACCGGGGAGCTGTTTTTT. This encodes CASSSGQENTGELFF.

V gene TRBV14 combines with J gene TRBJ1-2; D is ambiguous. Germline CDR1 and CDR2: SGHDN and FVKESK. The ends were cut back, 5 bases at V and 3 bases at J, with 7 bases in the middle. The CDR3 is 12 amino acids. CDR3 loop: CASSAHHYGYTF. CDR3 sequence (DNA): TGTGCCAGCAGCGCGCACCACTATGGCTACACCTTC.

A few counts support this clone. This chain links TRBV4-1 with TRBJ1-3, with D unresolved. The CDR3 runs to 16 residues. V was pared by 0 bases and J by 2 bases, with 11 bases between. CDR1 and CDR2 from the germline V gene are MGHRA and YSYEKL. This chain's CDR3 is CASSQDLDFPGNTIYF. CDR3 nucleotide sequence: TGCGCCAGCAGCCAAGATTTAGACTTTCCTGGAAACACCATATATTTT.

The V gene is TRBV5-4, the J gene TRBJ2-3, with 11 positions matching TRBD2. Germline CDR1 reads SGHNT; CDR2 reads YYREEE (reference sequence). V trimming: 4 bases; J trimming: 4 bases; junction bases outside the gene matches: 5. This CDR3 contains 15 residues. This CDR3 is CASSIAGGSPDTQYF. In nucleotides, the CDR3 is TGTGCCAGCAGCATAGCGGGAGGGTCGCCAGATACGCAGTATTTT.

The genes are TRBV7-3 and TRBJ2-1; 9 bases align to TRBD1. After removal of 2 bases from V and 4 bases from J, the junction contained 3 bases not matched to a gene. Germline-derived CDR1 and CDR2 are SGHTA and FQGTGA. The CDR3 runs 15 residues. The CDR3 reads CASSLVTGGYNEQFF. The CDR3 DNA reads TGTGCCAGCAGCTTAGTGACAGGGGGATACAATGAGCAGTTCTTC.

The chain is built from TRBV5-1 and TRBJ2-5; 8 bases are shared with TRBD2. The CDR3 runs 14 residues. In germline, CDR1 is SGHRS, CDR2 YFSETQ. J was trimmed by 4 bases and V by 1 base; bases with no gene match: 3. CDR3 nucleotide sequence: TGCGCCAGCAGCTTGTCCGGGAGGGGAGAGACCCAGTACTTC. Its protein is CASSLSGRGETQYF.

J is TRBJ1-1 and V is TRBV11-2; no definite D call. V was pared by 1 base and J by 8 bases, with 5 bases between. The CDR3 covers 11 residues. Germline V CDR1 and CDR2: SGHAT, FQNNGV. CDR3 DNA sequence: TGTGCCAGCAGCTTAGCCTCCGAAGCTTTCTTT. The encoded protein is CASSLASEAFF.